The source of this TCR beta chain is a study of OX40 agonist ivuxolimab in advanced cancers. About this clone itself: Its antigen remains unknown.

CDR3 size: 16 residues. Trimming pared 8 bases from V and 7 bases from J, leaving 24 bases between. Germline-derived CDR1 and CDR2 are SEHNR and FQNEAQ (reference sequence). The data were produced by immunoSEQ multiplex PCR, yet TCRdb's version contains in-frame clones alone and is incomplete. Of 50,000 to 75,000 clones listed, 91% are singletons. The study's findings and limits: CD4+ and CD8+ T cells in blood underwent clonal expansion by week 6 at 0.1 to 3.0 mg/kg. Averaged across samples, CD8+ T cells carried more expanded clones than CD4+ did. Among the least clonally expanded were partial responders at 0.1-3.0 mg/kg.

The material was CD4+ or CD8+ T cells sorted from blood, obtained in a trial of the OX40 agonist ivuxolimab. The TCR originated in an adult with an advanced solid tumor such as melanoma, head and neck, liver or kidney cancer. The rearrangement joins TRBV7-9 to TRBJ2-1; weak D call: TRBD2 (5 bases). The CDR3 here is CASDPRGNQLNNEQFF. CDR3 bases: TGTGCCAGCGACCCTCGAGGGAACCAACTGAATAATGAGCAGTTCTTC.